Shown below are 30 T cell receptor beta chains from a single sample sequenced in a study of T cells in Graves' hyperthyroidism and ophthalmopathy. RNA transcripts provided the source from which TCR beta CDR3 regions were amplified. During a first-round RT-PCR of the TCR CDR3, the HTBI primer set was used. TCRdb ran MiXCR on the multiplex PCR reads and lists one entry per CDR3 protein. This sample yields a few hundred thousand distinct CDR3 sequences, of which around 22% are seen a single time; under 65% belongs to the top ten. Sequenced input: blood. All receptors derive from a man aged 25 to 40 with Graves' ophthalmopathy.

The rearrangement joins TRBV19 to TRBJ1-3, with D possibly matching TRBD1 (6 bases). The CDR3 sequence is 16 residues long. Trimming took off 5 bases at V and 4 bases at J, with 18 bases between the two ends. Germline CDR1 LNHDA, CDR2 SQIVND (reference sequence). The CDR3 DNA sequence: TGTGCCAGTAGTGATTCAAGGGGGGCATCCGGAAACACCATATATTTT. Amino acids: CASSDSRGASGNTIYF.

This clonotype was observed many times. The V and J genes are TRBV7-9 and TRBJ1-1; D remains unclear. The CDR3 runs 15 residues. Trimming took 3 bases from V and 1 from J, leaving 12 bases between them. Germline V gives CDR1 SEHNR, CDR2 FQNEAQ (reference sequence). Written as DNA, the CDR3 is TGTGCCAGCAGCTTGAGTTGGCGTGAGAACACTGAAGCTTTCTTT. It codes for CASSLSWRENTEAFF.

This rearrangement joins TRBV28 to TRBJ1-2, with D unresolved. The CDR3 covers 15 residues. Germline CDR1 reads MDHEN; CDR2 reads SYDVKM. The V and J ends lost 0 bases and 2 bases respectively, with 10 bases between them. CDR3: CASSLWAGENYGYTF. The CDR3 coding sequence is TGTGCCAGCAGTTTATGGGCCGGGGAGAACTATGGCTACACCTTC.

The chain uses TRBV10-3 and TRBJ2-1; TRBD2 matches at 14 bases. Germline CDR1 reads ENHRY; CDR2 reads SYGVKD. J lost 0 bases, V lost 5 bases, and 3 bases had no gene match. This CDR3 is built from 17 residues. The CDR3 protein is CAISLGLAGGSYNEQFF. The CDR3, as DNA: TGTGCCATCAGTCTAGGACTAGCGGGGGGCTCCTACAATGAGCAGTTCTTC.

The chain recombines TRBV5-4 with TRBJ2-7; 7 nucleotides align to TRBD2. Germline CDR1 reads SGHNT; CDR2 reads YYREEE (reference sequence). The trim removed 0 bases at V and 1 base at J, leaving 7 bases unmatched. The CDR3 is 16 amino acids. CDR3 residues: CASSLDGGLRSYEQYF. CDR3 in DNA: TGTGCCAGCAGCTTGGACGGGGGGTTGCGGTCCTACGAGCAGTACTTC.

The chain uses TRBV7-2 and TRBJ1-5; D is uncertain. V was clipped by 4 bases and J by 2 bases, with 15 bases between them. Germline V gene data show CDR1 as SGHTA and CDR2 as FQGNSA. This CDR3 is 16 amino acids long. The CDR3 here is CASSSGLTLGNQPQHF. CDR3 bases: TGTGCCAGCAGCTCCGGACTCACCCTTGGCAATCAGCCCCAGCATTTT. Full variable domain (rest looked up from reference TRBV7-2 and TRBJ1-5): GAGVSQSPSNKVTEKGKDVELRCDPISGHTALYWYRQSLGQGLEFLIYFQGNSAPDKSGLPSDRFSAERTGGSVSTLTIQRTQQEDSAVYLCASSSGLTLGNQPQHFGDGTRLSIL.

This rearrangement joins TRBV10-2 to TRBJ2-3; D might be TRBD2 (6 bases). CDR1 WSHSY and CDR2 SAAADI come from the germline V gene. This CDR3 contains 13 residues. The V end lost 4 bases, the J end lost 5 bases, and 10 bases lay between the germline ends. The CDR3 is CASSGGVGDTQYF. The CDR3 DNA sequence: TGCGCCAGCAGTGGGGGGGTTGGAGATACGCAGTATTTT.

This clonotype occurred a few times. The chain has TRBV10-2 and TRBJ1-6; no clear D. Germline CDR1 WSHSY, CDR2 SAAADI. The CDR3 has 14 residues. The ends were cut back, 4 bases at V and 7 bases at J, with 11 bases in the middle. CDR3 DNA: TGCGCCAGCAGTGGTCCTGGCGCCAATTCACCCCTCCACTTT. Protein: CASSGPGANSPLHF.

The sample holds a few counts of this clonotype. The chain couples TRBV28 to TRBJ2-1, with 11 bases matching TRBD2. Germline assignment: CDR1 MDHEN and CDR2 SYDVKM. Germline trimming cut 2 bases from V and 6 bases from J; bases unmatched to any gene: 3. The CDR3 extends over 15 amino acids. The CDR3 region is CASSLALAGVNEQFF. The DNA of the CDR3 is TGTGCCAGCAGTTTAGCACTAGCGGGAGTCAATGAGCAGTTCTTC.

The chain employs TRBV10-2 and TRBJ2-3; D is unclear. Germline V gives CDR1 WSHSY, CDR2 SAAADI. The V end was cut by 3 bases, the J end by 6 bases, with 13 bases between. This CDR3 contains 14 residues. CDR3 in amino acids: CASSDGSGPDTQYF. The CDR3 bases are TGCGCCAGCAGTGATGGGTCTGGGCCGGATACGCAGTATTTT.

This clonotype was found many times. The chain carries TRBV12-3 or TRBV12-4 and TRBJ2-1; 7 positions match TRBD2. The CDR3 spans 14 residues. Trimming at V came to 1 base and at J to 10 bases, leaving 7 bases not matched to a gene. The CDR3 sequence: CASSLGDYEVEQFF. DNA for the CDR3: TGTGCCAGCAGTTTAGGGGACTATGAAGTAGAGCAGTTCTTC.

This clonotype was counted a few times. J is TRBJ1-2 and V is TRBV6-1; 7 bases map to TRBD1. This CDR3 is 15 amino acids long. In germline, CDR1 is MNHNS, CDR2 SASEGT. Trimming removed 6 bases from V and 4 bases from J; junction bases left unmatched: 11. This CDR3 is CASSSLTGDSYGYTF. In DNA, the CDR3 is TGTGCCAGCAGCTCACTCACAGGGGATTCCTATGGCTACACCTTC.

This clonotype occurred once. The rearrangement links TRBV28 to TRBJ2-5, with 10 bases matching TRBD1. V shed 6 bases and J 12 bases; nucleotides not matched to a gene: 10. The germline gives CDR1 MDHEN, CDR2 SYDVKM. The CDR3 sequence is 13 residues long. The CDR3 DNA reads as TGTGCCAGCAGATCGACAGGGGGCCCCCCGGAGTACTTC. Protein sequence: CASRSTGGPPEYF.

The chain carries TRBV19 and TRBJ1-3; TRBD1 agrees at 7 bases. This CDR3 comprises 14 residues. Per the germline V gene, CDR1 is LNHDA and CDR2 is SQIVND (reference sequence). After removal of 7 bases from V and 1 base from J, the junction contained 4 bases not matched to a gene. The CDR3 DNA reads TGTGCCAGTATCAACAGGGGTTCTGGAAACACCATATATTTT. Translated: CASINRGSGNTIYF.

This clonotype was seen repeatedly, ten times or more. V usage is TRBV11-3 and J usage is TRBJ2-3; TRBD2 aligns across 10 bases. Germline trimming cut 7 bases from V and 5 bases from J; bases unmatched to any gene: 6. CDR1 is SGHNT and CDR2 is YENEEA in the germline V gene. The CDR3 spans 14 residues. CDR3 sequence reads: CASNPSGRRDTQYF. DNA of the CDR3: TGTGCCAGCAACCCTAGCGGGAGACGAGATACGCAGTATTTT.

This clonotype was counted between two and nine times. The chain uses TRBV5-6 and TRBJ2-2, with TRBD2 as a possible D gene (7 bases). The V and J ends lost 0 bases and 4 bases respectively, with 19 bases between them. The CDR3 length is 18 residues. Germline lookup yields CDR1 SGHDT and CDR2 YYEEEE. CDR3 bases: TGTGCCAGCAGCTTGGCAGCGGGACGCGGGGGCAGCACCGGGGAGCTGTTTTTT. Its protein is CASSLAAGRGGSTGELFF.

This clonotype turned up a few times. This chain uses TRBV6-1 with TRBJ2-7, with a possible D match to TRBD1 (5 bases). Trimming shortened V by 7 bases and J by 1 base, and 11 bases separated the two germline ends. Germline V lookup: CDR1 MNHNS, CDR2 SASEGT. The CDR3 is 13 amino acids. CDR3 residues: CASIRTRSYEQYF. The CDR3 DNA reads TGTGCCAGCATAAGGACACGGTCCTACGAGCAGTACTTC.

The chain combines TRBV6-2 or TRBV6-3 with TRBJ2-3; D call uncertain. CDR1 and CDR2 (germline): MNHEY, SVGEGT. Deletions cut 0 bases from V and 2 bases from J, with 9 bases between. This CDR3 has 15 residues. DNA for the CDR3: TGTGCCAGCAGTTACTCGATGAGGAACACAGATACGCAGTATTTT. It specifies CASSYSMRNTDTQYF.

The chain recombines TRBV7-8 with TRBJ2-1; possibly TRBD1 for D (5 bases). V was clipped by 3 bases and J by 10 bases, with 16 bases between them. CDR1 is SGHVS, CDR2 FQNEAQ, per germline. The CDR3 extends over 14 amino acids. CDR3: CASSFVIGAGEQFF. CDR3 DNA sequence: TGTGCCAGCAGCTTCGTAATTGGGGCTGGCGAGCAGTTCTTC.

This clonotype was observed a few times. The chain is built from TRBV19 and TRBJ2-3; TRBD2 aligns across 11 bases. CDR1 and CDR2 from the germline V gene are LNHDA and SQIVND (reference sequence). Unmatched junction bases numbered 12, after V lost 9 bases and J lost 7 bases. The CDR3 runs to 15 residues. CDR3 DNA sequence: TGTGCCAGCAGTCCCCTTCTAGCGGGAGGTAATACGCAGTATTTT. Translating gives CASSPLLAGGNTQYF.

This clonotype was recorded a few times. CDR3 amino acids: CASSQGRGRTEAFF. The CDR3 nucleotides are TGCGCCAGCAGCCAAGGCAGGGGGCGGACTGAAGCTTTCTTT. The V gene is TRBV4-3, the J gene TRBJ1-1; TRBD1 matches at 8 bases. Trimming at V came to 1 base and at J to 5 bases, leaving 3 bases not matched to a gene. The CDR3 sequence is 14 residues long. Germline loops: CDR1 LGHNA, CDR2 YSLEER.

This clonotype has ten or more counts. The chain carries TRBV3-1 and TRBJ1-5, with TRBD1 matching over 9 bases. The CDR3 sequence is 14 residues long. Trimming took 4 bases from V and 6 from J; bases not matched to a gene: 4. Looked up from germline, CDR1 is LGHDT and CDR2 is YNNKEL (reference sequence). Here the CDR3 reads CASSPTGGGQPQHF. The CDR3 DNA is TGTGCCAGCAGCCCCACAGGGGGCGGTCAGCCCCAGCATTTT.

This clonotype was picked up many times. CDR3 loop: CASSQRPSDWAKNIQYF. The CDR3 DNA sequence: TGTGCCAGCAGCCAACGACCTTCGGACTGGGCCAAAAACATTCAGTACTTC. V usage is TRBV7-2 and J usage is TRBJ2-4; TRBD2 might be the D (5 bases). The CDR3 runs to 17 residues. The V gene lost 5 bases and the J gene lost 1 base, with 18 bases spanning the gap. CDR1 is SGHTA, CDR2 FQGNSA, per germline.

V usage is TRBV20-1 and J usage is TRBJ2-1; the D is unclear. CDR3 length equals 13 residues. CDR1 is DFQATT, CDR2 SNEGSKA, per germline (reference sequence). Trimming pared 5 bases from V and 0 bases from J, leaving 8 bases between. The CDR3 here is CSAVESSYNEQFF. As DNA, the CDR3 is TGCAGTGCTGTAGAGAGCTCCTACAATGAGCAGTTCTTC.

The chain is built from TRBV14 and TRBJ2-2, with D uncertain. V was pared by 0 bases and J by 3 bases, with 8 bases between. The germline V gene encodes CDR1 SGHDN and CDR2 FVKESK. This CDR3 is built from 15 residues. CDR3 amino acids: CASSQDGFYTGELFF. The CDR3 DNA reads TGTGCCAGCAGCCAAGATGGGTTTTACACCGGGGAGCTGTTTTTT. The full variable domain, its missing parts supplied by reference TRBV14 and TRBJ2-2, is EAGVTQFPSHSVIEKGQTVTLRCDPISGHDNLYWYRRVMGKEIKFLLHFVKESKQDESGMPNNRFLAERTGGTYSTLKVQPAELEDSGVYFCASSQDGFYTGELFFGEGSRLTVL.

A few counts support this clonotype. The chain links TRBV15 to TRBJ2-5; no firm D call. The germline gives CDR1 LNHNV, CDR2 YYDKDF (reference sequence). V lost 4 bases, J lost 2 bases, and 5 bases lay in between. The CDR3 contains 12 residues. In nucleotides, the CDR3 is TGTGCCACCAGCATTGGGCAAGAGACCCAGTACTTC. Protein sequence: CATSIGQETQYF.

The V gene is TRBV28, the J gene TRBJ2-5, with D possibly being TRBD1 (8 bases). This CDR3 has 15 residues. The germline CDR1 and CDR2 sequences are MDHEN and SYDVKM. Trimming cost V 4 bases and J 2 bases, with 14 bases left between them. CDR3 residues: CASSYRGTTQETQYF. Here the CDR3 DNA reads TGTGCCAGCAGTTACAGGGGGACTACTCAAGAGACCCAGTACTTC.

The chain recombines TRBV15 with TRBJ1-1, with D possibly being TRBD1 (5 bases). The CDR3 runs 14 residues. Deletions cut 3 bases from V and 6 bases from J, with 14 bases between. Germline CDR1 reads LNHNV; CDR2 reads YYDKDF (reference sequence). Here the CDR3 reads CATSSGREGAEAFF. The CDR3, as DNA: TGTGCCACCAGCAGCGGCAGGGAGGGTGCTGAAGCTTTCTTT.

The genes are TRBV7-3 and TRBJ2-2, with TRBD1 matching over 10 bases. The CDR3 covers 15 residues. Germline V lookup: CDR1 SGHTA, CDR2 FQGTGA. The trim removed 5 bases at V and 7 bases at J, leaving 7 bases unmatched. CDR3 region: CASSDGQGDLGELFF. The DNA for the CDR3 is TGTGCCAGCAGCGATGGACAGGGGGACCTCGGGGAGCTGTTTTTT.

This clonotype was detected only a few times. V gene TRBV6-5 combines with J gene TRBJ2-7, with TRBD2 matching 7 bases. This CDR3 has 19 amino acids. CDR1 MNHEY and CDR2 SVGAGI come from the germline V gene. The trim removed 0 bases at V and 4 bases at J, leaving 18 bases unmatched. Here the CDR3 DNA reads TGTGCCAGCAGTTACTCGTCTAGCGGACAAAAGTGGGCAGCTTACGAGCAGTACTTC. Protein: CASSYSSSGQKWAAYEQYF.